The 25 T cell receptor beta chains below come from one sample, sequenced in a study of blood T cell repertoires in COVID-19. Measured with immunoSEQ multiplex PCR; TCRdb has only the in-frame clones, and not every one. Of about 210,000 clones in the sample, around 80% were seen once. Sequencing was carried out using peripheral blood. The receptors were gathered from a woman in her thirties or forties with acute or convalescent COVID-19.

The chain combines TRBV5-6 with TRBJ2-7, with a tentative D call TRBD1 (6 bases). CDR3 size: 13 residues. With 1 base removed from V and 6 bases from J, the gap between germline ends came to 11 bases. Germline CDR1 SGHDT, CDR2 YYEEEE. CDR3 in DNA: TGTGCCAGCAGCTTGCCAGGGGTACCCGAGCAGTACTTC. This gives the protein CASSLPGVPEQYF.

V gene TRBV14 combines with J gene TRBJ1-2; TRBD1 matches 11 bases. This CDR3 is built from 13 residues. The V and J ends lost 5 bases and 8 bases, in that order; junction bases with no gene match: 4. Germline V gene sequence: CDR1 SGHDN, CDR2 FVKESK. The CDR3 sequence: CASSGTGGQGYTF. CDR3 DNA: TGTGCCAGCAGCGGGACAGGGGGTCAGGGCTACACCTTC.

This chain joins TRBV3-1 (or the pseudogene TRBV3-2) and TRBJ2-4; tentative D call: TRBD1 (6 bases). This CDR3 is built from 15 residues. Trimming stripped 4 bases from V and 0 bases from J, with 10 bases between. CDR1 and CDR2 (germline): LGHDT, YNNKEL (reference sequence). CDR3 sequence (DNA): TGTGCCAGCAGCCTCAGGGGCCTAGCCAAAAACATTCAGTACTTC. Its protein product is CASSLRGLAKNIQYF.

The J gene is TRBJ2-1, the V gene TRBV24-1; 7 nucleotides line up with TRBD1. Germline V gene data show CDR1 as KGHDR and CDR2 as SFDVKD. This CDR3 has 12 amino acids. V dropped 2 bases and J dropped 13; count of bases not matched to a gene: 4. CDR3 DNA sequence: TGTGCCACCAGTGATTATGGGACAGCACAGTTCTTC. This gives the protein CATSDYGTAQFF.

This clone showed up many times. This chain connects TRBV2 to TRBJ2-3; 11 bases are shared with TRBD1. With V trimmed by 8 bases and J by 3 bases, 7 bases remained unmatched. The CDR3 runs to 15 residues. Looked up from germline, CDR1 is SNHLY and CDR2 is FYNNEI. The CDR3 nucleotides are TGTGCCAGCGAGACCGGGACAGGGGGAACAGATACGCAGTATTTT. It translates to CASETGTGGTDTQYF. The full variable domain, rest sourced from reference TRBV2 and TRBJ2-3, is EPEVTQTPSHQVTQMGQEVILRCVPISNHLYFYWYRQILGQKVEFLVSFYNNEISEKSEIFDDQFSVERPDGSNFTLKIRSTKLEDSAMYFCASETGTGGTDTQYFGPGTRLTVL.

The chain combines TRBV6-1 with TRBJ2-7; D perhaps matches TRBD1 (5 bases). The V gene lost 1 base and the J gene lost 1 base, with 11 bases spanning the gap. Germline V gene lookup returns CDR1 MNHNS and CDR2 SASEGT. The CDR3 is 15 amino acids. CDR3 sequence: CASSEVGRASYEQYF. CDR3 in DNA: TGTGCCAGCAGTGAAGTCGGCAGGGCTTCCTACGAGCAGTACTTC.

V is TRBV18 and J is TRBJ2-2, with D possibly being TRBD2 (5 bases). The CDR3 covers 13 residues. Deletions cut 3 bases from V and 9 bases from J, with 11 bases between. Germline V CDR1 and CDR2: KGHSH, LQKENI. The CDR3 nucleotides are TGTGCCAGCTCACCGCCTGCGGGCAGGGAGCTGTTTTTT. Protein sequence: CASSPPAGRELFF.

V is TRBV4-1 and J is TRBJ2-1; maybe TRBD2 (5 bases). The CDR3 covers 18 residues. Germline values: CDR1 MGHRA, CDR2 YSYEKL. Trimming stripped 3 bases from V and 0 bases from J, with 18 bases between. The CDR3 bases are TGCGCCAGCAGCCAGTTCGACTTGGCTAGCAGCTCCTACAATGAGCAGTTCTTC. This translates into CASSQFDLASSSYNEQFF.

The chain recombines TRBV10-1 with TRBJ2-1, with 15 bases lining up with TRBD2. The germline CDR1 and CDR2 sequences are WNHNN and SYGVQD (reference sequence). V shed 4 bases and J 0 bases; nucleotides not matched to a gene: 4. The CDR3 loop spans 18 amino acids. For the CDR3, the DNA is TGCGCCAGCAGTGGCCGGGGACTAGCGGGGGGCTCCTACAATGAGCAGTTCTTC. This gives the protein CASSGRGLAGGSYNEQFF.

This chain's CDR3 is CASSPNQGHYGYTF. In DNA, the CDR3 is TGTGCCAGCTCACCTAATCAGGGGCACTATGGCTACACCTTC. V is TRBV18 and J is TRBJ1-2, with a possible D match to TRBD1 (6 bases). In germline, CDR1 is KGHSH, CDR2 LQKENI. Trimming stripped 3 bases from V and 3 bases from J, with 11 bases between. The CDR3 totals 14 residues. Variable domain in full (rest from reference TRBV18 and TRBJ1-2): NAGVMQNPRHLVRRRGQEARLRCSPMKGHSHVYWYRQLPEEGLKFMVYLQKENIIDESGMPKERFSAEFPKEGPSILRIQQVVRGDSAAYFCASSPNQGHYGYTFGSGTRLTVV.

The chain uses TRBV19 and TRBJ2-3; a possible D gene is TRBD1 (6 bases). Germline V gives CDR1 LNHDA, CDR2 SQIVND (reference sequence). Trimming removed 6 bases from V and 2 bases from J, with 15 bases in between. The CDR3 runs to 15 residues. The CDR3: CASRNPGGPTDTQYF. The CDR3 region has the DNA TGTGCCAGTAGGAATCCTGGGGGCCCCACAGATACGCAGTATTTT.

The gene calls are TRBV11-2 and TRBJ1-5; TRBD1 might be the D (5 bases). This CDR3 is 14 amino acids long. Trimming cost V 5 bases and J 0 bases, with 8 bases left between them. Germline lookup yields CDR1 SGHAT and CDR2 FQNNGV. DNA of the CDR3: TGTGCCAGCAGCAACAGGAATAGCAATCAGCCCCAGCATTTT. It is translated as CASSNRNSNQPQHF.

The gene calls are TRBV10-3 and TRBJ1-1, with D perhaps matching TRBD1 (6 bases). Germline values: CDR1 ENHRY, CDR2 SYGVKD. The CDR3 is 15 residues long. Trimming removed 10 bases from V and 1 base from J, with 19 bases in between. The CDR3 is CATSDGGRRNTEAFF. DNA for the CDR3: TGTGCCACATCAGACGGGGGGCGCCGGAACACTGAAGCTTTCTTT.

The chain carries TRBV5-1 and TRBJ1-2; tentative D call: TRBD1 (6 bases). V lost 7 bases and J 0 bases, leaving 13 bases between the germline ends. Looked up from germline, CDR1 is SGHRS and CDR2 is YFSETQ. CDR3 size: 14 residues. CDR3 amino acids: CASSSGQSNYGYTF. CDR3 DNA: TGCGCCAGCTCATCCGGACAGTCTAACTATGGCTACACCTTC.

Comments on this clone: This may stem from a read error, because a much larger clone lies one nucleotide away. The rearrangement uses TRBV6-5 and TRBJ1-1; D is possibly TRBD1 (6 bases). The germline V gene has CDR1 MNHEY and CDR2 SVGAGI. Trimming took 6 bases from V and 6 from J, leaving 14 bases between them. The CDR3 length is 13 residues. CDR3 residues: CASSRRQDAEAFF. CDR3 DNA sequence: TGTGCCAGCAGCCGCCGACAGGACGCTGAAGCTTTCTTT.

The genes are TRBV19 and TRBJ2-7, with D possibly being TRBD2 (7 bases). Trimming pared 5 bases from V and 5 bases from J, leaving 22 bases between. The CDR3 contains 16 residues. Germline CDR1 and CDR2: LNHDA and SQIVND (reference sequence). CDR3 in DNA: TGTGCCAGTAGTTCCCTTGGAGCGGGACACGTTGACGAGCAGTACTTC. Amino acids: CASSSLGAGHVDEQYF.

The V call is TRBV19, the J call TRBJ2-7, with TRBD1 as a possible D gene (6 bases). This CDR3 is 14 amino acids long. V was trimmed by 7 bases and J by 2 bases, leaving 15 bases between them. CDR1 is LNHDA and CDR2 is SQIVND in the germline V gene (reference sequence). This chain's CDR3 is CASTPVWGPYEQYF. The CDR3 DNA reads as TGTGCCAGTACCCCCGTATGGGGGCCCTACGAGCAGTACTTC.

A few counts support this clone. The chain is built from TRBV25-1 and TRBJ1-4; no firm D call. Trimming cost V 1 base and J 3 bases, with 15 bases left between them. Germline V gene sequence: CDR1 MGHDK, CDR2 SYGVNS. This CDR3 region has 17 residues. The CDR3 DNA follows: TGTGCCAGCAGTGAATCGCGACTCCCAACACCTAATGAAAAACTGTTTTTT. Residues: CASSESRLPTPNEKLFF.

This clone was seen once. The J gene is TRBJ2-1, the V gene TRBV15, with TRBD2 identical over 12 bases. The CDR3 spans 18 residues. Trimming cost V 5 bases and J 3 bases; bases outside gene matches: 11. Looked up from germline, CDR1 is LNHNV and CDR2 is YYDKDF (reference sequence). The CDR3 loop reads CATSPTGTSGFNYNEQFF. In nucleotides, the CDR3 is TGTGCCACCAGCCCCACCGGGACTAGCGGGTTCAACTACAATGAGCAGTTCTTC.

V gene TRBV29-1 combines with J gene TRBJ2-7; D remains unclear. The CDR3 is made up of 11 amino acids. V was pared by 7 bases and J by 6 bases, with 13 bases between. CDR1 is SQVTM and CDR2 is ANQGSEA in the germline V gene. CDR3 bases: TGCAGCGCTGAGCGAGGAAGCGAGCAGTACTTC. Amino acids: CSAERGSEQYF.

The chain combines TRBV10-3 with TRBJ1-4; 9 bases align to TRBD1. CDR3 length equals 15 residues. Germline CDR1 ENHRY, CDR2 SYGVKD. The J segment lost 7 bases and the V segment lost 4 bases, leaving 7 bases of the junction unmatched. CDR3 DNA sequence: TGTGCCATCAGTGGGGACAGGGCCGGAGGTGAAAAACTGTTTTTT. It yields the protein CAISGDRAGGEKLFF.

The chain links TRBV5-4 to TRBJ1-4; TRBD1 is a possible D gene (6 bases). Trimming pared 4 bases from V and 8 bases from J, leaving 18 bases between. Germline-derived CDR1 and CDR2 are SGHNT and YYREEE (reference sequence). The CDR3 runs to 15 residues. The CDR3 nucleotides read TGTGCCAGCAGCCCCCAATCCCCGGGACACGAAAAACTGTTTTTT. Protein: CASSPQSPGHEKLFF. Supplemented by reference TRBV5-4 and TRBJ1-4, the full variable domain reads ETGVTQSPTHLIKTRGQQVTLRCSSQSGHNTVSWYQQALGQGPQFIFQYYREEENGRGNFPPRFSGLQFPNYSSELNVNALELDDSALYLCASSPQSPGHEKLFFGSGTQLSVL.

The sample holds a few counts of this clone. V is TRBV20-1 and J is TRBJ2-3, with no clear D. With 6 bases removed from V and 5 bases from J, the gap between germline ends came to 9 bases. Germline V gene data show CDR1 as DFQATT and CDR2 as SNEGSKA (reference sequence). The CDR3 runs to 11 residues. As DNA, the CDR3 is TGCAGTGCCCTTGCAGGAGATACGCAGTATTTT. Translated, it gives CSALAGDTQYF.

J is TRBJ2-1 and V is TRBV11-2, with D perhaps matching TRBD2 (5 bases). V was clipped by 5 bases and J by 4 bases, with 12 bases between them. The CDR3 length is 14 residues. CDR1 is SGHAT and CDR2 is FQNNGV in the germline V gene. The CDR3 sequence is CASSPWTSYNEQFF. The CDR3 DNA is TGTGCCAGCAGCCCGTGGACTTCTTACAATGAGCAGTTCTTC.

V gene TRBV6-4 combines with J gene TRBJ2-7; TRBD1 matches at 7 bases. The CDR3 consists of 17 residues. Trimming at V came to 4 bases and at J to 0 bases, leaving 12 bases not matched to a gene. Germline CDR1 and CDR2: MRHNA and SNTAGT. This CDR3 is CASSARTGLPLSYEQYF. The CDR3 region has the DNA TGTGCCAGCAGTGCCCGGACAGGTCTTCCCCTCTCCTACGAGCAGTACTTC.